Below, one T cell receptor beta chain is given with its context. Some clones are missing from TCRdb's copy, which holds only in-frame ones; the method was immunoSEQ multiplex PCR. The profile shows 130,000 to 150,000 clones, 80% to 90% of them singletons. The germline gives CDR1 SNHLY, CDR2 FYNNEI. The CDR3 consists of 13 residues. V was cut by 7 bases and J by 0 bases, with 9 bases left in between. The data are from a study of blood T cell repertoires in COVID-19. At the level of the study: In each case, the material was cDNA or gDNA derived from T cells, B-cell-depleted T cells, or PBMCs.

This TCR came from a human donor in a cohort sampled during active COVID-19. The chain has TRBV2 and TRBJ1-1, with a tentative D call TRBD1 (6 bases). Specimen: peripheral blood. In DNA, the CDR3 is TGTGCCAGCAAAGGACAGATGAACACTGAAGCTTTCTTT. It encodes CASKGQMNTEAFF.